This T cell receptor beta chain is from a study of T cells in Graves' hyperthyroidism and ophthalmopathy. The hyperthyroidism patients had all been newly diagnosed, and their disease duration was under 2 months. Their ages ranged from 18 to 65 years. Deletions cut 5 bases from V and 1 base from J, with 8 bases between. This CDR3 has 13 amino acids. In germline, CDR1 is MNHEY, CDR2 SMNVEV (reference sequence). The CDR3 regions of TCR beta were amplified from RNA transcripts. First-round RT-PCR targeting the TCR CDR3 was performed with the HTBI primer set. TCRdb recomputed calls from the multiplex PCR reads with MiXCR, one row per CDR3 protein. Among hundreds of thousands of distinct CDR3 sequences, 15% to 20% were seen once, and the ten largest hold approximately 18%. This clonotype has more than one count but fewer than ten.

The chain combines TRBV27 with TRBJ1-1; D not certain. The material sequenced was blood. The sequence was obtained from a woman between 18 and 29 years old with Graves' hyperthyroidism. CDR3 sequence: CASSTSWNTEAFF. The CDR3 coding sequence is TGTGCCAGCAGTACCTCCTGGAACACTGAAGCTTTCTTT.